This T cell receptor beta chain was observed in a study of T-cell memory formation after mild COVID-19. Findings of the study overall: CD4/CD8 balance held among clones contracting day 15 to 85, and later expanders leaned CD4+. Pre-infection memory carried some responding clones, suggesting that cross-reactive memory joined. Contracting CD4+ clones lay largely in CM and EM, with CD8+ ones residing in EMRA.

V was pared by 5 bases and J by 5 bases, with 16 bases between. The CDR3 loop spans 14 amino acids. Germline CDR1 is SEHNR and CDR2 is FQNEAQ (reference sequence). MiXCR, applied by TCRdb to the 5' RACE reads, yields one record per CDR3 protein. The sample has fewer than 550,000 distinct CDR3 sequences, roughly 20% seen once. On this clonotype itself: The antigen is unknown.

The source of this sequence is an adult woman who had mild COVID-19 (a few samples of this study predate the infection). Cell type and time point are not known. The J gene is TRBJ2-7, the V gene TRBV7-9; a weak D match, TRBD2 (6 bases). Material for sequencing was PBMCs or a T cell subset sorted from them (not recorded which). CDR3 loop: CASSAYGTENEQYF. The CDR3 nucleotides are TGTGCCAGCAGCGCATACGGGACTGAAAACGAGCAGTACTTC.